This passage covers 3 T cell receptor beta chains from one sample sequenced in a study of blood T cells in healthy people across ages. PCR was performed a second time for roughly 7 to 12 cycles using a sample-barcoded 5' primer and a J-beta primer mix. One entry per CDR3 protein results from TCRdb running MiXCR on the 5' RACE reads. The sample yields fewer than 2,000,000 distinct CDR3 sequences, about two fifths seen once. Input material: blood. All receptors derive from a human donor in good health.

Regarding this clonotype: A much larger clone lies a single base off, so this may be a read error. The J gene is TRBJ1-4, the V gene TRBV10-3; 7 positions match TRBD1. The CDR3 loop spans 17 amino acids. Unmatched junction bases numbered 16, after V lost 3 bases and J lost 9 bases. Germline V gene data show CDR1 as ENHRY and CDR2 as SYGVKD. CDR3: CAISEEQGTAGEKKLFF. The DNA for the CDR3 is TGTGCCATCAGTGAAGAACAGGGGACGGCCGGGGAAAAAAAACTGTTTTTT.

The table lists this clonotype with many counts. The V gene is TRBV10-3, the J gene TRBJ2-1; 11 bases map to TRBD1. Germline CDR1 and CDR2: ENHRY and SYGVKD. J was trimmed by 7 bases and V by 10 bases; bases with no gene match: 18. The CDR3 runs to 17 residues. The CDR3 here is CATQRIDRDRGKNEQFF. Here the CDR3 DNA reads TGTGCCACCCAAAGGATAGACCGGGACAGGGGGAAGAATGAGCAGTTCTTC.

This clonotype was seen only a few times. The CDR3 protein is CASRPSSAWEQFF. CDR3 bases: TGTGCCAGCAGACCCTCTTCGGCGTGGGAGCAGTTCTTC. This chain uses TRBV12-3 or TRBV12-4 with TRBJ2-1; D is undetermined. V shed 6 bases and J shed 10 bases, with 16 bases lying between them. The CDR3 is 13 amino acids.